The next 6 T cell receptor beta chains were all read from a single sample in a study of blood T cell repertoires in COVID-19. Libraries were prepared by immunoSEQ multiplex PCR; TCRdb keeps only in-frame clonotypes and omits some of them. The sample comprises about 120,000 clones, around 79% of which are singletons, and about 2.3% rests with the top ten. Sequencing used peripheral blood. Source of these receptors: a man aged 50 to 59 with acute or convalescent COVID-19.

This clone was observed once. V usage is TRBV5-5 and J usage is TRBJ2-5; 10 nucleotides align to TRBD2. Germline CDR1 SGHKS, CDR2 YYEKEE (reference sequence). The CDR3 is made up of 16 amino acids. Losses at the gene ends were 3 bases for V and 4 bases for J; bases not matched to a gene: 9. The CDR3 is CASSYVAGGRRETQYF. The CDR3 bases are TGTGCCAGCAGCTATGTAGCGGGGGGCCGGAGAGAGACCCAGTACTTC.

The gene calls are TRBV5-1 and TRBJ1-1; TRBD1 matches 8 bases. V trimming: 1 base; J trimming: 5 bases; junction bases outside the gene matches: 4. The CDR3 runs 14 residues. CDR1 is SGHRS, CDR2 YFSETQ, per germline. The CDR3 region has the DNA TGCGCCAGCAGCTTGAACACAGGGGGTACTGAAGCTTTCTTT. This translates into CASSLNTGGTEAFF.

The chain carries TRBV7-2 and TRBJ1-5; 8 nucleotides align to TRBD1. Germline V gene lookup returns CDR1 SGHTA and CDR2 FQGNSA. The CDR3 totals 16 residues. J gave up 6 bases and V 5 bases, and 12 bases lay outside the gene matches. CDR3 region: CASSPRTGRSGQPQHF. The CDR3 DNA reads TGTGCCAGCAGCCCCAGGACAGGGAGAAGTGGTCAGCCCCAGCATTTT.

This clone was detected only a few times. The chain uses TRBV9 and TRBJ2-1; the match to TRBD1 covers 8 bases. Per germline, CDR1 SGDLS and CDR2 YYNGEE. J gave up 9 bases and V 4 bases, and 9 bases lay outside the gene matches. This CDR3 is built from 14 residues. The CDR3 sequence: CASSHHRDRTEQFF. In nucleotides, the CDR3 is TGTGCCAGCAGCCACCACCGGGACAGGACTGAGCAGTTCTTC.

This chain uses TRBV10-3 with TRBJ1-1; D not resolved. The CDR3 extends over 13 amino acids. Germline V gives CDR1 ENHRY, CDR2 SYGVKD. V dropped 3 bases and J dropped 2 bases, with 7 bases sitting between them. The CDR3 coding sequence is TGTGCCATCAGTGACGAGGGCAACACTGAAGCTTTCTTT. This encodes CAISDEGNTEAFF.

The chain has TRBV3-1 (or the pseudogene TRBV3-2) and TRBJ1-6; weak D call: TRBD1 (5 bases). V was cut by 0 bases and J by 7 bases, with 7 bases left in between. Germline assignment: CDR1 LGHDT and CDR2 YNNKEL (reference sequence). CDR3 length: 14 amino acids. The CDR3 region is CASSQEDRNSPLHF. As DNA, the CDR3 is TGTGCCAGCAGCCAAGAAGACAGAAATTCACCCCTCCACTTT.